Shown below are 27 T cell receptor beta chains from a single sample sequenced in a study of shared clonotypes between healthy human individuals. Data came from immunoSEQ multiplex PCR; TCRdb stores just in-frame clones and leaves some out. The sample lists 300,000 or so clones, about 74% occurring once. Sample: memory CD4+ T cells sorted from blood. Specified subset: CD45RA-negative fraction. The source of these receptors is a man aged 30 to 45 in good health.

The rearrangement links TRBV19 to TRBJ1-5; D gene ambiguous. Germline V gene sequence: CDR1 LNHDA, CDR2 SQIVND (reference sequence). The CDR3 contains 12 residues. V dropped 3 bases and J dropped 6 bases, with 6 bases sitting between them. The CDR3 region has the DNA TGTGCCAGTAGTATCTTATTTCAGCCCCAGCATTTT. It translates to CASSILFQPQHF.

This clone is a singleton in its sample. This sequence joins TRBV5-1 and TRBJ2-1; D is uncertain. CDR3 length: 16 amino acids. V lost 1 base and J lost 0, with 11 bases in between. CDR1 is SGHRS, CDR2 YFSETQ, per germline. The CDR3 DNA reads TGCGCCAGCAGCTTGTTTCCTTCGGACTCCTACAATGAGCAGTTCTTC. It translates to CASSLFPSDSYNEQFF.

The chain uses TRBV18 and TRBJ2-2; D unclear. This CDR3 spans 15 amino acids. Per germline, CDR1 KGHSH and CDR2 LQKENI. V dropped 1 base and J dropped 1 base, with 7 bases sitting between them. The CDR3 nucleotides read TGTGCCAGCTCACCACGTCAGATGAACACCGGGGAGCTGTTTTTT. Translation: CASSPRQMNTGELFF.

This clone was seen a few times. The CDR3 DNA sequence: TGTGCCAGCAGCGTAGATGGGGGATACGGAAACACCATATATTTT. Protein sequence: CASSVDGGYGNTIYF. V and J are TRBV9 and TRBJ1-3; a weak D match, TRBD1 (5 bases). The V gene's germline CDR1 is SGDLS and CDR2 YYNGEE. The CDR3 loop spans 15 amino acids. Deletions cut 0 bases from V and 4 bases from J, with 11 bases between. Full variable domain (missing parts from reference TRBV9 and TRBJ1-3): DSGVTQTPKHLITATGQRVTLRCSPRSGDLSVYWYQQSLDQGLQFLIQYYNGEERAKGNILERFSAQQFPDLHSELNLSSLELGDSALYFCASSVDGGYGNTIYFGEGSWLTVV.

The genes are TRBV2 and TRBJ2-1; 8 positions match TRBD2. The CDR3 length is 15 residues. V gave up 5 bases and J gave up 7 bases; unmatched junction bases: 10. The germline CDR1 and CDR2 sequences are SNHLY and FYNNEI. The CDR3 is CASSPLGVAGNEQFF. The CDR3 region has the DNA TGTGCCAGCAGTCCCCTTGGGGTAGCGGGGAATGAGCAGTTCTTC.

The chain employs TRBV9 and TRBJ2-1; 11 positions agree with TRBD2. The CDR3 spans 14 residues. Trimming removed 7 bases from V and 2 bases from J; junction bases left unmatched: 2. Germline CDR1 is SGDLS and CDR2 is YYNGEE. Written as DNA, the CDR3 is TGTGCCAGCGGTAGCGGGAGGGCCTACAATGAGCAGTTCTTC. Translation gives CASGSGRAYNEQFF.

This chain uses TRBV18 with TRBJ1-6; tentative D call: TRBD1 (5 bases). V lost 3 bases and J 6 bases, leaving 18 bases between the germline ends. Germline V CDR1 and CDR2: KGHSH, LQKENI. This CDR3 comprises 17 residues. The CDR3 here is CASSPVAKHGGNSPLHF. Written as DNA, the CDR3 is TGTGCCAGCTCACCCGTGGCGAAGCACGGGGGTAATTCACCCCTCCACTTT.

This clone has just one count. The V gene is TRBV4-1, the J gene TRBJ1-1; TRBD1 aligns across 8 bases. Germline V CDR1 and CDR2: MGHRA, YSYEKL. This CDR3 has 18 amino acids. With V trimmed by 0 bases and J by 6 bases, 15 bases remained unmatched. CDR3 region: CASSQEVRAGGFGSEAFF. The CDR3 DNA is TGCGCCAGCAGCCAAGAAGTGAGGGCAGGGGGCTTTGGTTCTGAAGCTTTCTTT.

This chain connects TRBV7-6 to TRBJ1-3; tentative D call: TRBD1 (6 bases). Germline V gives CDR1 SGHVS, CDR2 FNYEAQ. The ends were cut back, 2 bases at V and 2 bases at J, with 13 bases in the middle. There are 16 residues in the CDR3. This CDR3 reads CASSLKATGPGNTIYF. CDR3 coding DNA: TGTGCCAGCAGCTTAAAGGCGACAGGCCCTGGAAACACCATATATTTT.

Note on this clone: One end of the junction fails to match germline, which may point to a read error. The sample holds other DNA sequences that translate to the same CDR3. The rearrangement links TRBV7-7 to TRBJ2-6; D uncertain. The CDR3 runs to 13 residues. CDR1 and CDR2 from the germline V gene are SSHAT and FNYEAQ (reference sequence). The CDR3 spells CASSFSGANVLTF. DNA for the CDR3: TGTGCTAGCAGCTTCTCTGGGGCCAACGTCCTGACTTTC.

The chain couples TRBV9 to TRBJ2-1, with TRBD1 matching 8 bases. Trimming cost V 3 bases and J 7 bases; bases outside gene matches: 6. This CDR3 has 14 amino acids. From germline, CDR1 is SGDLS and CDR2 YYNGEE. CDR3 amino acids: CASSARTGSNEQFF. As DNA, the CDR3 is TGTGCCAGCAGCGCCCGGACAGGGAGTAATGAGCAGTTCTTC. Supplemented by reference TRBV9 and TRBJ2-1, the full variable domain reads DSGVTQTPKHLITATGQRVTLRCSPRSGDLSVYWYQQSLDQGLQFLIQYYNGEERAKGNILERFSAQQFPDLHSELNLSSLELGDSALYFCASSARTGSNEQFFGPGTRLTVL.

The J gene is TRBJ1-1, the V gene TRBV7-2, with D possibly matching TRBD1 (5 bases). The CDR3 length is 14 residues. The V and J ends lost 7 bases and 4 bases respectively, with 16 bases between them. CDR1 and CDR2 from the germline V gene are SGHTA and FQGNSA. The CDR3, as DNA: TGTGCCAGCAAAAAGCCGGGGGGAATCACTGAAGCTTTCTTT. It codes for CASKKPGGITEAFF.

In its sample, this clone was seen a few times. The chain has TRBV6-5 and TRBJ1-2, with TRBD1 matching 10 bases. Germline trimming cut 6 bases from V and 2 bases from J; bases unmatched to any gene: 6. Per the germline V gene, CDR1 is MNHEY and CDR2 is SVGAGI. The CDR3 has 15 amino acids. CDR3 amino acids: CASRQTGGENYGYTF. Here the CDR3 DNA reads TGTGCCAGCAGACAGACAGGGGGCGAGAACTATGGCTACACCTTC.

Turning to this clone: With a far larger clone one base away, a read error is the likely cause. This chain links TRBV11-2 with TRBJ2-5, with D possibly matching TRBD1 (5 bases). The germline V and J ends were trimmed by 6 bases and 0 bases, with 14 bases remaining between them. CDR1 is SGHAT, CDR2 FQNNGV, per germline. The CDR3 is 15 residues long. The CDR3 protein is CASRPIQENQETQYF. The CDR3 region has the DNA TGTGCCAGCAGACCAATACAGGAAAACCAAGAGACCCAGTACTTC.

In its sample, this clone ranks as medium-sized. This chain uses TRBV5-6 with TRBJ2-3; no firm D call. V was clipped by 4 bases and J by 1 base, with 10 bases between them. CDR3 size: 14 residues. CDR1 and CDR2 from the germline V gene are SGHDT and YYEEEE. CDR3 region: CASSPGPGTDTQYF. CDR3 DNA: TGTGCCAGCAGCCCGGGCCCTGGCACAGATACGCAGTATTTT.

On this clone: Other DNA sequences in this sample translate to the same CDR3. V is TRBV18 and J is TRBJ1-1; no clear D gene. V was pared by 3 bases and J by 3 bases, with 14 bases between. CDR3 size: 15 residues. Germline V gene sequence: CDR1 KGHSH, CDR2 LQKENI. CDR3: CASSPPSVRDTEAFF. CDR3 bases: TGTGCCAGCTCACCCCCCAGTGTTCGAGACACTGAAGCTTTCTTT.

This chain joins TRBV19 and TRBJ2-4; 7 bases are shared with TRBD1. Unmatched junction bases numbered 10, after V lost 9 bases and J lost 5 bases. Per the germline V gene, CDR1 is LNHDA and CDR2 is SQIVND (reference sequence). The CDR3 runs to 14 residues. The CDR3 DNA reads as TGTGCCAGCGGGACACAGGGGACCCAAAACATTCAGTACTTC. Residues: CASGTQGTQNIQYF.

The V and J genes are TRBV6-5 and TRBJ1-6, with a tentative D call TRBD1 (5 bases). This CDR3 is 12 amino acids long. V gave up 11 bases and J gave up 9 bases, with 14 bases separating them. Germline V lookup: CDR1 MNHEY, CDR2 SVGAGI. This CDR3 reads CAVRQLSSPLHF. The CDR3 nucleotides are TGTGCCGTTCGACAGTTGAGTTCACCCCTCCACTTT.

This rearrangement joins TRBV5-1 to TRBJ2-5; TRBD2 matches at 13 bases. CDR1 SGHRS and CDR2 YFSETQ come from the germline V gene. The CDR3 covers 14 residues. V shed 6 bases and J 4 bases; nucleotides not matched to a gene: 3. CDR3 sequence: CASTGTSGTETQYF. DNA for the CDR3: TGCGCCAGCACGGGGACTAGCGGGACAGAGACCCAGTACTTC.

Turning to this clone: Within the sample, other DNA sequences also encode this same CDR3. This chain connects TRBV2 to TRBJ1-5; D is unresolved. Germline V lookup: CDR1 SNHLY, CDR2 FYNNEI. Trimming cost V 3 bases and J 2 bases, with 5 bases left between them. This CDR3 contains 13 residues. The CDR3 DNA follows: TGTGCCAGCAGTGATACGGGCAATCAGCCCCAGCATTTT. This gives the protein CASSDTGNQPQHF.

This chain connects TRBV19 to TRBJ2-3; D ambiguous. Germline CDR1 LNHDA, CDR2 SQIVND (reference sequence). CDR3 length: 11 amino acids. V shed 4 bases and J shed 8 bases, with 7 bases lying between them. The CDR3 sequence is CASSNFGTQYF. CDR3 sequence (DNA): TGTGCCAGTAGTAATTTCGGTACGCAGTATTTT.

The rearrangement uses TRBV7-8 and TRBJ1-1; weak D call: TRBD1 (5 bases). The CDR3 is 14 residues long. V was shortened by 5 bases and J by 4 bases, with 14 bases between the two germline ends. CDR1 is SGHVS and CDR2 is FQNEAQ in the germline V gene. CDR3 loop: CASSTRNRITEAFF. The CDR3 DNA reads TGTGCCAGCAGCACTCGAAACAGGATCACTGAAGCTTTCTTT.

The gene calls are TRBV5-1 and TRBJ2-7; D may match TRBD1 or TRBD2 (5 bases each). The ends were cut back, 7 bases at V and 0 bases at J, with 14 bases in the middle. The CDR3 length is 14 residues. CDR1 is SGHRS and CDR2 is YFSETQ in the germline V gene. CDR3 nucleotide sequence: TGCGCCAGCGGTCCCGGGGACGGCTCCTACGAGCAGTACTTC. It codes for CASGPGDGSYEQYF. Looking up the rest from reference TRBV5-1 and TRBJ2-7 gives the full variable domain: KAGVTQTPRYLIKTRGQQVTLSCSPISGHRSVSWYQQTPGQGLQFLFEYFSETQRNKGNFPGRFSGRQFSNSRSEMNVSTLELGDSALYLCASGPGDGSYEQYFGPGTRLTVT.

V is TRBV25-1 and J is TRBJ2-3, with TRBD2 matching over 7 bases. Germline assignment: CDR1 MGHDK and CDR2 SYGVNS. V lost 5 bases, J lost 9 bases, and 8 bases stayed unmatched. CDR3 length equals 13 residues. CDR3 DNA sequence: TGTGCCAGCAGTAACGGGAGGTCGAAGACGCAGTATTTT. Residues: CASSNGRSKTQYF.

The CDR3 nucleotides are TGTGCCACCAGCAGAGTATCTACCCGACCCGACAATGAGCAGTTCTTC. Translating gives CATSRVSTRPDNEQFF. The rearrangement uses TRBV15 and TRBJ2-1; D is undetermined. Germline V gene sequence: CDR1 LNHNV, CDR2 YYDKDF (reference sequence). The CDR3 is 16 residues long. Trimming took off 1 base at V and 5 bases at J, with 15 bases between the two ends.

CDR3 nucleotides: TGTGCCAGCAGCCAAGTTGGGACTATCCTCGGAAATGAGCAGTTCTTC. Encoded protein: CASSQVGTILGNEQFF. This sequence joins TRBV14 and TRBJ2-1, with 7 bases matching TRBD2. The CDR3 runs to 16 residues. Germline V gives CDR1 SGHDN, CDR2 FVKESK. V trimming: 1 base; J trimming: 7 bases; junction bases outside the gene matches: 10. The full variable domain, its missing parts supplied by reference TRBV14 and TRBJ2-1, is EAGVTQFPSHSVIEKGQTVTLRCDPISGHDNLYWYRRVMGKEIKFLLHFVKESKQDESGMPNNRFLAERTGGTYSTLKVQPAELEDSGVYFCASSQVGTILGNEQFFGPGTRLTVL.

The CDR3 sequence is CASSLALGMGYNEQFF. For the CDR3, the DNA is TGTGCCAGCAGCTTAGCGCTAGGGATGGGGTACAATGAGCAGTTCTTC. The chain employs TRBV7-2 and TRBJ2-1; D gene uncertain. Germline values: CDR1 SGHTA, CDR2 FQGNSA. Trimming pared 0 bases from V and 4 bases from J, leaving 13 bases between. CDR3 length: 16 residues.